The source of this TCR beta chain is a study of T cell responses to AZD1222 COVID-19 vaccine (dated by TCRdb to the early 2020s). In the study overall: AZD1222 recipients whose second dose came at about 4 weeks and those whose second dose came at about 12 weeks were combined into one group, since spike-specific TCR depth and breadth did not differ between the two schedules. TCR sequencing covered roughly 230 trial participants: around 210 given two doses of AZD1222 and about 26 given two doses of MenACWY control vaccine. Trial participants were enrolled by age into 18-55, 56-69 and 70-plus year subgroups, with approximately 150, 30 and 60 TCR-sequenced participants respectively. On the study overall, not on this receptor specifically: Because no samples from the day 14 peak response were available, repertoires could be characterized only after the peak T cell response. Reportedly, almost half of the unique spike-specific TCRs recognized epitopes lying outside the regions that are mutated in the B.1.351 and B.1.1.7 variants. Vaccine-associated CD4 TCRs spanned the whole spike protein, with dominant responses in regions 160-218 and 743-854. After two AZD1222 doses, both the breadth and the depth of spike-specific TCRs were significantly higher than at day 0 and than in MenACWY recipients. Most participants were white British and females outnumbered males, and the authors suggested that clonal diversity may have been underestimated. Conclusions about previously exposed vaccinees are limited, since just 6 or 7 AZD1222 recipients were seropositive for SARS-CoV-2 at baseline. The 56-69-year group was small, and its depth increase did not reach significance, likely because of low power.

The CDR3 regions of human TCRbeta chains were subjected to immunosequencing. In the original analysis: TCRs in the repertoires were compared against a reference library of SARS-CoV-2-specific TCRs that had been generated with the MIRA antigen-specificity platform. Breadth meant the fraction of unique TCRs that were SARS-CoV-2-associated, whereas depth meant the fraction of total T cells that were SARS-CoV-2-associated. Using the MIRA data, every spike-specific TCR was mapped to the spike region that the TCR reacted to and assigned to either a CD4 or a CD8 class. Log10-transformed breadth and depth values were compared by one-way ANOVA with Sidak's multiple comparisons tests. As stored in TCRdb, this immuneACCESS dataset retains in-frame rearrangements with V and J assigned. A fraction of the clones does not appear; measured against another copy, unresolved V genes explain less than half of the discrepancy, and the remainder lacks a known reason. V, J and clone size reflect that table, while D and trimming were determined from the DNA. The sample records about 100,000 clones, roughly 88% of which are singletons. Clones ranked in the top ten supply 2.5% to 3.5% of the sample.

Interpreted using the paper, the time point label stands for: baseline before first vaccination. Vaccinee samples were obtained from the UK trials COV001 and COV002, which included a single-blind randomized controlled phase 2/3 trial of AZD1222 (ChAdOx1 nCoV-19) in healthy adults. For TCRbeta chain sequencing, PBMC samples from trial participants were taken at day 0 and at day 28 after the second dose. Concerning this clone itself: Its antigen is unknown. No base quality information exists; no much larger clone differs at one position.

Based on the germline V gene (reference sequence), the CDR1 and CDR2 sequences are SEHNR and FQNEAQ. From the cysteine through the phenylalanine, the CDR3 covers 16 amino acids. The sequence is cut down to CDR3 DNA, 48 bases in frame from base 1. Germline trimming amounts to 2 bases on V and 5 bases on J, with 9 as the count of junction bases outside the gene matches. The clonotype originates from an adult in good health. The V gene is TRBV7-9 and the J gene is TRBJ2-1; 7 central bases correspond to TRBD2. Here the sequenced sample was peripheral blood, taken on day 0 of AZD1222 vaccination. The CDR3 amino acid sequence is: CASSLNTGGGHNEQFF. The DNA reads TGTGCCAGCAGCTTAAATACTGGCGGGGGACACAATGAGCAGTTCTTC.